The source of this TCR beta chain is a study of cytomegalovirus exposure and HLA in healthy donors. Study observations and caveats: TCR beta sequences reportedly predicted most subjects' HLA-A and HLA-B alleles accurately. A previous analysis found most TCR beta V segments productive roughly 87% or roughly 30% of the time. 150 to 200 TCR beta chains were listed as cytomegalovirus-associated. Donors belonging to an Asian-associated ancestry cluster reportedly showed fewer N-insertions in productive TCRs than the roughly 670-donor mean, according to what a later analysis found.

There are 12 residues in the CDR3. V lost 8 bases and J 6 bases, leaving 11 bases between the germline ends. Germline CDR1 LGHNT, CDR2 FRNRAP. The table lists this clone with a few counts. What it recognizes is unknown. The primer mix had 60 Vbeta and 13 Jbeta primers. Here immunoSEQ multiplex PCR was the method, and the copy in TCRdb shows in-frame clones only, minus some. This sample has roughly 110,000 clones, with about two thirds found just once. This receptor was obtained from a boy between 10 and 17 years old in good health and CMV-seronegative. The sample comprised PBMCs. V usage is TRBV12-5 and J usage is TRBJ2-1; weak D call: TRBD2 (5 bases). As DNA, the CDR3 is TGTGCTAGTTGGGCAGAGGGCAATGAGCAGTTCTTC. The encoded protein is CASWAEGNEQFF.